This TCR beta chain was sequenced for a study of blood T cell repertoires in COVID-19. Background on the study: From the United States, Italy and Spain came samples of acute and convalescent COVID-19. Sources were T cells, B-cell-depleted T cells, or PBMCs; the material itself was cDNA or gDNA.

Adults between roughly 18 and 95 years of age took part from approximately 24 US areas. CDR3 length: 13 residues. Per the germline V gene, CDR1 is LGHNA and CDR2 is YSLEER. V was trimmed by 0 bases and J by 5 bases, leaving 7 bases between them. Under the authors' procedure: The assay estimated nucleated cells by amplifying reference gene primers. Produced via immunoSEQ multiplex PCR; TCRdb's table is partial and in-frame only. V, J and clone size are taken as reported in that table, and D and trimming were inferred from the DNA itself. The sample contains 150,000 to 200,000 clones, roughly 87% of which appear only once.

The J gene is TRBJ2-5, the V gene TRBV4-3; D is perhaps TRBD1 (6 bases). The receptor was isolated from a woman between 50 and 59 years old who had recovered from COVID-19. The source material was PBMCs or T cells enriched from blood (not recorded which). CDR3 protein: CASSQDRGETQYF. DNA for the CDR3: TGCGCCAGCAGCCAAGATAGGGGGGAGACCCAGTACTTC.